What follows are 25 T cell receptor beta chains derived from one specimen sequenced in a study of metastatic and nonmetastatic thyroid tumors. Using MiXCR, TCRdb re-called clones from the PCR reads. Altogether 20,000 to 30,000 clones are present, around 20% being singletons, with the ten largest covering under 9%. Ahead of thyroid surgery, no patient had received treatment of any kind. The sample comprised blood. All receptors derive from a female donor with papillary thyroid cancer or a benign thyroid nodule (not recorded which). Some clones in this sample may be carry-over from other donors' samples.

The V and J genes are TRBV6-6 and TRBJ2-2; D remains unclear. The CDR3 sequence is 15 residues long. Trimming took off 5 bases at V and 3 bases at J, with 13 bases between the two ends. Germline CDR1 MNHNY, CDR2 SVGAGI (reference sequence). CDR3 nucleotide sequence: TGTGCCAGCAGTACTCGGACGGACCACACCGGGGAGCTGTTTTTT. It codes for CASSTRTDHTGELFF.

The chain's CDR3 is CASSHGSVSISPLHF. Written as DNA, the CDR3 is TGTGCCAGCAGCCACGGCAGCGTCTCTATTTCACCCCTCCACTTT. The chain uses TRBV3-1 and TRBJ1-6; D ambiguous. The V gene's germline CDR1 is LGHDT and CDR2 YNNKEL (reference sequence). CDR3 length: 15 amino acids. V lost 3 bases and J lost 9, with 15 bases in between.

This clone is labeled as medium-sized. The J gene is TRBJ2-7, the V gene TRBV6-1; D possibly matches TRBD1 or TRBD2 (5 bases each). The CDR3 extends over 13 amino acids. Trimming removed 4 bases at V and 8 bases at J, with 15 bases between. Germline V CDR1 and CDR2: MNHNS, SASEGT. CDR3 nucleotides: TGTGCCAGCAGTGGGCGTGGGACGGAACAGCAGTACTTC. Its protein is CASSGRGTEQQYF.

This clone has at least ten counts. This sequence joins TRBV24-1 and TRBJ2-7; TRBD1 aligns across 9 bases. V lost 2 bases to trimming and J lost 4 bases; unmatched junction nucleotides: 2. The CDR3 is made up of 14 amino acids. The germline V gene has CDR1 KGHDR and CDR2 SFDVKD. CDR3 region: CATSDSDRGYEQYF. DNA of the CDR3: TGTGCCACCAGTGATTCGGACAGGGGTTACGAGCAGTACTTC.

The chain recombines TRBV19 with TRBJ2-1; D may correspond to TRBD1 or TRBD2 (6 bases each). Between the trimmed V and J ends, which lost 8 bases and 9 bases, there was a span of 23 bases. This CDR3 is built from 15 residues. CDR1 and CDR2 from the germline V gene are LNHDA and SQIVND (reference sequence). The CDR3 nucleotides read TGTGCCAGTCGACTCCGGGACACCGTGGGGGGTGAGCAGTTCTTC. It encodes CASRLRDTVGGEQFF.

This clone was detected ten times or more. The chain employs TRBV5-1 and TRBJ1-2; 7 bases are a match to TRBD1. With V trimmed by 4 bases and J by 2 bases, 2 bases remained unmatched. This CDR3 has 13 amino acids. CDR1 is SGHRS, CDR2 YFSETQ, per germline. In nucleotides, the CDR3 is TGCGCCAGCAGCCAACAGGGGAACTATGGCTACACCTTC. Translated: CASSQQGNYGYTF.

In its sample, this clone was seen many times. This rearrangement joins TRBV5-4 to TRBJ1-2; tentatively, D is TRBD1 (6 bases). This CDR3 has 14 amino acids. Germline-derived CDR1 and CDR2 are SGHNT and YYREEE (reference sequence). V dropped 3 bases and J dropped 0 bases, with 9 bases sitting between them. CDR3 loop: CASSWTATNYGYTF. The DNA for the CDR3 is TGTGCCAGCAGCTGGACAGCCACTAACTATGGCTACACCTTC.

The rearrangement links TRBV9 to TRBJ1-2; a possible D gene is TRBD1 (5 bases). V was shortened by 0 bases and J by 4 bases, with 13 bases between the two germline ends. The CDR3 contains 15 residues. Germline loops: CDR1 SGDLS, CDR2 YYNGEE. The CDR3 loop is CASSVGDSFVYGYTF. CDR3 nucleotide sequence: TGTGCCAGCAGCGTAGGGGACTCCTTCGTCTATGGCTACACCTTC.

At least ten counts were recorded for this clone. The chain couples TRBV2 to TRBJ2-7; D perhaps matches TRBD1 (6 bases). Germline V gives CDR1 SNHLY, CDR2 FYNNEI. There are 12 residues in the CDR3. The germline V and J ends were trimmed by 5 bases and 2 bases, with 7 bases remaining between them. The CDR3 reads CASSTGPYEQYF. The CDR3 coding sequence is TGTGCCAGCAGTACAGGGCCCTACGAGCAGTACTTC.

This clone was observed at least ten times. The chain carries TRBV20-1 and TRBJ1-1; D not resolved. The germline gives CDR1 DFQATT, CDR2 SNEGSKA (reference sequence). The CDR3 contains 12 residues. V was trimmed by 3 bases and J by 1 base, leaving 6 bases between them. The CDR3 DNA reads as TGCAGTGCTAGCTGGGGGAACACTGAAGCTTTCTTT. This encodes CSASWGNTEAFF.

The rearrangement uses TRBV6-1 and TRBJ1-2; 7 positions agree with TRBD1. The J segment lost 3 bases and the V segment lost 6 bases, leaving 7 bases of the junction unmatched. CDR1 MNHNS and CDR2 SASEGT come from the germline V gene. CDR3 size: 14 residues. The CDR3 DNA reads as TGTGCCAGCAGCCGAGGGGGCGAGGACTATGGCTACACCTTC. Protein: CASSRGGEDYGYTF.

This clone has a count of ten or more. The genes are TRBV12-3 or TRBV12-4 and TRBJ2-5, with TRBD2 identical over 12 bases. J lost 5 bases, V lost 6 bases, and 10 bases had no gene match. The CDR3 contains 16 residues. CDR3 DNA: TGTGCCAGCAGCGTTCTAGCGGGGGGGGGCTGGGAGACCCAGTACTTC. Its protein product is CASSVLAGGGWETQYF.

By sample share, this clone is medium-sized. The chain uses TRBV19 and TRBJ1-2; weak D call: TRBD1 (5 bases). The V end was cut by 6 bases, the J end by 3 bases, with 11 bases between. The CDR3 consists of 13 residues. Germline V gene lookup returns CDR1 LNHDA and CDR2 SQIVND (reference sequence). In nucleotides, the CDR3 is TGTGCCAGTAGGACCGGGACCCACTATGGCTACACCTTC. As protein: CASRTGTHYGYTF.

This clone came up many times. The DNA of the CDR3 is TGTGCCAGCAGCTTAGCGCAGGGGGCCCACAATGAGCAGTTCTTC. Residues: CASSLAQGAHNEQFF. The chain employs TRBV7-2 and TRBJ2-1; TRBD1 agrees at 8 bases. Germline lookup yields CDR1 SGHTA and CDR2 FQGNSA. The junction had 3 bases not matched to a gene; V was cut back by 0 bases and J by 5 bases. The CDR3 is 15 amino acids.

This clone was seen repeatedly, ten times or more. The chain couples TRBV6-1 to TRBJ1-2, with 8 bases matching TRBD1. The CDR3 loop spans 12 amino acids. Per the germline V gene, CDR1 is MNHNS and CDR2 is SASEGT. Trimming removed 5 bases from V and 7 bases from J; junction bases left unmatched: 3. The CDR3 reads CASSRTGLGYTF. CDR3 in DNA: TGTGCCAGCAGTAGGACAGGGCTTGGCTACACCTTC.

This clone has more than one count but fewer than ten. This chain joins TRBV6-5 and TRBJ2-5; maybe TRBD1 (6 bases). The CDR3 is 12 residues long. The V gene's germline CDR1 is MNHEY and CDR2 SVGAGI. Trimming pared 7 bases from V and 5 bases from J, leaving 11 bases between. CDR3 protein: CASTQDRETQYF. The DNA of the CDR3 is TGTGCCAGCACCCAAGACAGGGAGACCCAGTACTTC.

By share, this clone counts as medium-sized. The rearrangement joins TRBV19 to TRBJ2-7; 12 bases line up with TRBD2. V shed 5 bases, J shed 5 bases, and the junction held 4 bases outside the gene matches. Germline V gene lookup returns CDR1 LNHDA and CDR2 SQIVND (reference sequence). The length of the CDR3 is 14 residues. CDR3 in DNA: TGTGCCAGTAGTGTCGCTAGCGGGAGGGACGAGCAGTACTTC. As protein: CASSVASGRDEQYF.

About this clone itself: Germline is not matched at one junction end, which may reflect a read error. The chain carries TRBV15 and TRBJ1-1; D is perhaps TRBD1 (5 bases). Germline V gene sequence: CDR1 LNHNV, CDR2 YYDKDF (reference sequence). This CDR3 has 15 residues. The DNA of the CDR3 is TGTGACACCAGCAGAGAGGCGGGGGGGAACACTGAAGCTTTCTTC. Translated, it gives CDTSREAGGNTEAFF.

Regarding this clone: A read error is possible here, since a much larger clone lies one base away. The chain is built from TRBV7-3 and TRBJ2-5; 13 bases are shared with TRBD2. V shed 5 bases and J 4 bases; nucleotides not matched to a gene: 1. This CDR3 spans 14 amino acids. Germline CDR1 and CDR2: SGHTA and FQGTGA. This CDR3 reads CASSRLAGGETQYF. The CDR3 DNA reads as TGTGCCAGCAGCCGACTAGCGGGAGGAGAGACCCAGTACTTC.

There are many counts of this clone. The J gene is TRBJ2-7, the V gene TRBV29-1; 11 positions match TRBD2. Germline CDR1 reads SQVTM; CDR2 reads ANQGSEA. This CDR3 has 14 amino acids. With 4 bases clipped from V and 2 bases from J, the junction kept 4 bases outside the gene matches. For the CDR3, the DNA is TGCAGCGTTGTCTTAGCGGGAGGGCCCTACGAGCAGTACTTC. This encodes CSVVLAGGPYEQYF.

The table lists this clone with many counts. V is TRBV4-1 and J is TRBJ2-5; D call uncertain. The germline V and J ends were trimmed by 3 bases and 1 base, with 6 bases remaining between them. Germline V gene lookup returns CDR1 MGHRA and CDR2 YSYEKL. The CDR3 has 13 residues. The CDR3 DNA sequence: TGCGCCAGCAGCCATGAGATCCAAGAGACCCAGTACTTC. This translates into CASSHEIQETQYF.

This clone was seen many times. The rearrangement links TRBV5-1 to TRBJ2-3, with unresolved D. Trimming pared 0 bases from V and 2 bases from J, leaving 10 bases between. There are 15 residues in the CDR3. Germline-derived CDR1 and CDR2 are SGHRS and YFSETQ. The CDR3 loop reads CASSLEGSPTDTQYF. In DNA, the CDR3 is TGCGCCAGCAGCTTGGAGGGTAGCCCCACAGATACGCAGTATTTT.

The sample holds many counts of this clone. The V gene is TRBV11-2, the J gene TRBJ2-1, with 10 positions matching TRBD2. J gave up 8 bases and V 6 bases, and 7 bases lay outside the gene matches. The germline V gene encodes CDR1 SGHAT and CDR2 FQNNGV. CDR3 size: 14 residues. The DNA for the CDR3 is TGTGCCAGCAGTCTAGGACTAGCGGATTATGAGCAGTTCTTC. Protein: CASSLGLADYEQFF.

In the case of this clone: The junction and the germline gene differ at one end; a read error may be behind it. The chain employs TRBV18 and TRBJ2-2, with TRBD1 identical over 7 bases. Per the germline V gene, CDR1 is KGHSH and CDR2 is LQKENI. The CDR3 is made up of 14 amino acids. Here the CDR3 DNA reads TGTGCCAGCTCACGGGGACAGTCCACCGGGGATCTGTTTTTT. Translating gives CASSRGQSTGDLFF. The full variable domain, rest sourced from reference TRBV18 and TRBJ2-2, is NAGVMQNPRHLVRRRGQEARLRCSPMKGHSHVYWYRQLPEEGLKFMVYLQKENIIDESGMPKERFSAEFPKEGPSILRIQQVVRGDSAAYFCASSRGQSTGDLFFGEGSRLTVL.

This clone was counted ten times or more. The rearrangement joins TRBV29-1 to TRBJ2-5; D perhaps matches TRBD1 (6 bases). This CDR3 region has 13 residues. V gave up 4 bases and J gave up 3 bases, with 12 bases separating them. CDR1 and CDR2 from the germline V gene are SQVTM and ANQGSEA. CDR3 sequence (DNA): TGCAGCGTTGTGGGGGCTACAGAAGAGACCCAGTACTTC. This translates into CSVVGATEETQYF. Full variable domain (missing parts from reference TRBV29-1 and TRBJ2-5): SAVISQKPSRDICQRGTSLTIQCQVDSQVTMMFWYRQQPGQSLTLIATANQGSEATYESGFVIDKFPISRPNLTFSTLTVSNMSPEDSSIYLCSVVGATEETQYFGPGTRLLVL.